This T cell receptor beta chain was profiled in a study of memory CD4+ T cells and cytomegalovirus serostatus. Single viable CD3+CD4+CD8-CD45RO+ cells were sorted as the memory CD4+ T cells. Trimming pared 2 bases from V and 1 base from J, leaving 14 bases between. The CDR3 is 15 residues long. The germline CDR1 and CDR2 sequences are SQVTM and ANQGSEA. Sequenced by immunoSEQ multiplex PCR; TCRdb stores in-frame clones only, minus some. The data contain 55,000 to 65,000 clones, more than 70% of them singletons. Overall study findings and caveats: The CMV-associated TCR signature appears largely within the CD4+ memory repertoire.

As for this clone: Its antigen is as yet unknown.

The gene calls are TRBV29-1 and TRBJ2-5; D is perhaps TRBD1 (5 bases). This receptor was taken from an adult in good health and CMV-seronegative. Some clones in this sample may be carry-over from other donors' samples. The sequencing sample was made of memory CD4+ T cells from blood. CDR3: CSVELPERGQETQYF. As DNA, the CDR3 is TGCAGCGTTGAACTTCCGGAAAGGGGCCAAGAGACCCAGTACTTC.